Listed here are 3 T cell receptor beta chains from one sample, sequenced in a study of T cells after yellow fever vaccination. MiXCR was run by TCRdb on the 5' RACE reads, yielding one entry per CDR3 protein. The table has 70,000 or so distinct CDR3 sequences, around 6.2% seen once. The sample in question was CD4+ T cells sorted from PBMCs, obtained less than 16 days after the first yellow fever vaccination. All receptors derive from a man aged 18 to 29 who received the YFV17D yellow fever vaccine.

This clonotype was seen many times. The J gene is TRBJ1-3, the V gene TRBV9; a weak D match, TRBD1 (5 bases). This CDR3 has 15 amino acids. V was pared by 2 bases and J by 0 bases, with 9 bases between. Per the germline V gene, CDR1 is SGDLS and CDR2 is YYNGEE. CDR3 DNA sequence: TGTGCCAGCAGCGTTACAGGCGACTCTGGAAACACCATATATTTT. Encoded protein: CASSVTGDSGNTIYF.

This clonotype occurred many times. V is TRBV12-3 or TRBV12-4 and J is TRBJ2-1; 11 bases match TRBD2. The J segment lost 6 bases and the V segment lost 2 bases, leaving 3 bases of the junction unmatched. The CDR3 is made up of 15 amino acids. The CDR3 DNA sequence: TGTGCCAGCAGTTTAATAGCGGGGGGGCGCAATGAGCAGTTCTTC. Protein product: CASSLIAGGRNEQFF.

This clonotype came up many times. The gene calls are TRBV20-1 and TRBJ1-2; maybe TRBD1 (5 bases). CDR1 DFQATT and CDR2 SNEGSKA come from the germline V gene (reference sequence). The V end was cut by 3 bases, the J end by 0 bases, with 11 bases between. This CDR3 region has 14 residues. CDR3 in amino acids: CSASAEGPNYGYTF. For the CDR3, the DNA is TGCAGTGCTAGCGCCGAGGGGCCTAACTATGGCTACACCTTC.